What follows are 27 T cell receptor beta chains derived from one specimen sequenced in a study of blood T cells in healthy people across ages (dated by TCRdb to 2013 to 2016). The protocol used for the library was 5' RACE. A second roughly 6 to 12 cycle PCR used a sample-barcoded 5' primer and a J-beta primer mix. The public reads were run again by TCRdb, first through fastp at Q25 and then through MiXCR, and only productive beta chains were kept. Under each unique CDR3 protein, matching rows form one entry showing the most common genes and DNA. In this sample the table shows some 1,800,000 distinct CDR3 sequences, around 42% of which occur a single time. More than 20% of the sample belongs to the ten largest clones. The specimen was blood. These receptors all stem from a human donor in good health.

This clonotype was seen a few times. This chain links TRBV20-1 with TRBJ1-6; TRBD1 aligns across 9 bases. Trimming took 5 bases from V and 7 from J; bases not matched to a gene: 3. The CDR3 runs to 13 residues. In germline, CDR1 is DFQATT, CDR2 SNEGSKA (reference sequence). CDR3 sequence reads: CSALGQGNSPLHF. CDR3 sequence (DNA): TGCAGTGCTCTGGGACAGGGAAATTCACCCCTCCACTTT.

This clonotype was detected a few times. This chain links TRBV15 with TRBJ2-3; D is possibly TRBD2 (5 bases). V lost 5 bases, J lost 2 bases, and 14 bases lay in between. The germline gives CDR1 LNHNV, CDR2 YYDKDF (reference sequence). There are 15 residues in the CDR3. The CDR3 spells CATSGSRMHTDTQYF. As DNA, the CDR3 is TGTGCCACCAGCGGGAGCAGGATGCACACAGATACGCAGTATTTT. The entire variable domain, with the rest obtained from reference TRBV15 and TRBJ2-3, is as follows: DAMVIQNPRYQVTQFGKPVTLSCSQTLNHNVMYWYQQKSSQAPKLLFHYYDKDFNNEADTPDNFQSRRPNTSFCFLDIRSPGLGDTAMYLCATSGSRMHTDTQYFGPGTRLTVL.

The chain carries TRBV6-2 or TRBV6-3 and TRBJ2-2, with a weak D call TRBD1 (5 bases). Germline loops: CDR1 MNHEY, CDR2 SVGEGT. The CDR3 is 15 residues long. V was shortened by 2 bases and J by 4 bases, with 11 bases between the two germline ends. The CDR3 is CASSYVAGRTGELFF. The DNA for the CDR3 is TGTGCCAGCAGTTACGTGGCAGGGCGCACCGGGGAGCTGTTTTTT.

This sequence joins TRBV20-1 and TRBJ2-3; a possible D gene is TRBD2 (7 bases). The CDR3 is made up of 16 amino acids. Germline CDR1 reads DFQATT; CDR2 reads SNEGSKA (reference sequence). V dropped 4 bases and J dropped 3 bases, with 20 bases sitting between them. The CDR3 sequence is CSATSGRAGHTDTQYF. CDR3 coding DNA: TGCAGTGCTACAAGCGGACGAGCGGGACATACAGATACGCAGTATTTT.

The sample holds a few counts of this clonotype. The chain has TRBV5-1 and TRBJ1-6; TRBD1 aligns across 7 bases. The CDR3 is made up of 14 amino acids. Germline-derived CDR1 and CDR2 are SGHRS and YFSETQ. V lost 4 bases and J lost 9; bases outside the gene matches: 7. CDR3 nucleotide sequence: TGCGCCAGCAGCCCGGGACAGAGCGTTTCACCCCTCCACTTT. Translated: CASSPGQSVSPLHF.

This clonotype was observed a handful of times. This chain connects TRBV6-5 to TRBJ1-2, with a tentative D call TRBD1 (5 bases). This CDR3 comprises 15 residues. Germline V gene sequence: CDR1 MNHEY, CDR2 SVGAGI. V lost 4 bases to trimming and J lost 1 base, with 13 bases between them. The CDR3: CASSWAEGINYGYTF. DNA for the CDR3: TGTGCCAGCAGTTGGGCGGAGGGGATTAACTATGGCTACACCTTC.

This clonotype has more than one count but fewer than ten. This chain joins TRBV14 and TRBJ1-2; TRBD1 might be the D (5 bases). Trimming stripped 0 bases from V and 3 bases from J, with 14 bases between. The length of the CDR3 is 16 residues. Germline V gene sequence: CDR1 SGHDN, CDR2 FVKESK. CDR3 protein: CASSQDRGIWDYGYTF. The CDR3 DNA is TGTGCCAGCAGCCAAGATCGGGGGATATGGGACTATGGCTACACCTTC.

This chain joins TRBV10-3 and TRBJ1-2; D unclear. Germline V gene data show CDR1 as ENHRY and CDR2 as SYGVKD. The germline V and J ends were trimmed by 7 bases and 2 bases, with 14 bases remaining between them. This CDR3 has 14 residues. As DNA, the CDR3 is TGTGCCATCAACAACAGAGAAAGGAACTATGGCTACACCTTC. It specifies CAINNRERNYGYTF.

The chain links TRBV2 to TRBJ1-2, with D possibly TRBD1 on 5 matching bases. Germline values: CDR1 SNHLY, CDR2 FYNNEI. The CDR3 covers 12 residues. Trimming stripped 8 bases from V and 3 bases from J, with 10 bases between. The CDR3 DNA reads as TGTGCCAGCGACTGGGGGGACTATGGCTACACCTTC. As protein: CASDWGDYGYTF. Supplemented by reference TRBV2 and TRBJ1-2, the full variable domain reads EPEVTQTPSHQVTQMGQEVILRCVPISNHLYFYWYRQILGQKVEFLVSFYNNEISEKSEIFDDQFSVERPDGSNFTLKIRSTKLEDSAMYFCASDWGDYGYTFGSGTRLTVV.

V usage is TRBV30 and J usage is TRBJ2-3; 8 bases fit TRBD2. Germline V gene lookup returns CDR1 GTSNPN and CDR2 SVGIG (reference sequence). V gave up 0 bases and J gave up 1 base; unmatched junction bases: 0. The CDR3 consists of 14 residues. The CDR3 sequence: CAWSVAGGTDTQYF. DNA of the CDR3: TGTGCCTGGAGTGTAGCGGGGGGCACAGATACGCAGTATTTT.

This chain joins TRBV20-1 and TRBJ2-3, with a possible D match to TRBD2 (6 bases). From germline, CDR1 is DFQATT and CDR2 SNEGSKA (reference sequence). The CDR3 has 14 amino acids. Trimming shortened V by 4 bases and J by 0 bases, and 11 bases separated the two germline ends. This CDR3 is CSATLALSTDTQYF. As DNA, the CDR3 is TGCAGTGCTACCCTAGCGTTAAGCACAGATACGCAGTATTTT.

In this sample, this clonotype turned up a few times. The chain carries TRBV7-2 and TRBJ1-5; D call uncertain. Germline assignment: CDR1 SGHTA and CDR2 FQGNSA. The CDR3 loop spans 15 amino acids. The V gene lost 4 bases and the J gene lost 6 bases, with 16 bases spanning the gap. The chain's CDR3 is CASSSNWGGGQPQHF. The DNA of the CDR3 is TGTGCCAGCAGCTCAAACTGGGGTGGAGGTCAGCCCCAGCATTTT.

V usage is TRBV4-1 and J usage is TRBJ2-7; D not resolved. The CDR3 runs to 15 residues. The germline CDR1 and CDR2 sequences are MGHRA and YSYEKL. Between the trimmed V and J ends, which lost 5 bases and 0 bases, there was a span of 14 bases. CDR3: CASSSNRELSYEQYV. CDR3 DNA: TGCGCCAGCAGCTCTAACAGAGAACTCTCCTACGAGCAGTACGTC.

This clonotype was detected only a few times. The chain recombines TRBV27 with TRBJ1-5; no firm D call. The CDR3 spans 14 residues. V was pared by 2 bases and J by 3 bases, with 8 bases between. Germline V gene lookup returns CDR1 MNHEY and CDR2 SMNVEV (reference sequence). In DNA, the CDR3 is TGTGCCAGCAGTTTAGTAGGGTACAATCAGCCCCAGCATTTT. As protein: CASSLVGYNQPQHF.

This clonotype was found once. This CDR3 is CSARDPGGTSGAIYNEQFF. CDR3 bases: TGCAGTGCTAGAGACCCCGGGGGGACTAGCGGGGCTATTTACAATGAGCAGTTCTTC. This chain joins TRBV20-1 and TRBJ2-1; TRBD2 matches at 13 bases. V lost 0 bases and J lost 4; bases outside the gene matches: 12. CDR3 length equals 19 residues. Per germline, CDR1 DFQATT and CDR2 SNEGSKA (reference sequence).

This clonotype showed up just a few times. V usage is TRBV7-3 and J usage is TRBJ2-1; D unclear. The CDR3 is made up of 13 amino acids. CDR1 and CDR2 (germline): SGHTA, FQGTGA. The V end was cut by 2 bases, the J end by 5 bases, with 7 bases between. The CDR3, as DNA: TGTGCCAGCAGCTTATTTGTCCACAATGAGCAGTTCTTC. Translated: CASSLFVHNEQFF.

The chain uses TRBV29-1 and TRBJ1-2; D is possibly TRBD1 (5 bases). The CDR3 totals 14 residues. CDR1 is SQVTM and CDR2 is ANQGSEA in the germline V gene. V lost 4 bases to trimming and J lost 4 bases, with 16 bases between them. CDR3: CSVVSPGRTYGYTF. The CDR3, as DNA: TGCAGCGTTGTATCCCCGGGACGGACCTATGGCTACACCTTC.

The table lists this clonotype with a few counts. This chain joins TRBV29-1 and TRBJ1-2; 8 bases are shared with TRBD1. This CDR3 is built from 15 residues. V gave up 2 bases and J gave up 1 base; unmatched junction bases: 6. CDR1 is SQVTM, CDR2 ANQGSEA, per germline. The CDR3 sequence: CSVEWSGGYNYGYTF. The CDR3 DNA sequence: TGCAGCGTTGAATGGTCAGGGGGCTATAACTATGGCTACACCTTC.

The chain uses TRBV5-4 and TRBJ2-7, with D perhaps being TRBD1 or TRBD2 (6 bases each). Trimming cost V 4 bases and J 5 bases, with 19 bases left between them. The germline CDR1 and CDR2 sequences are SGHNT and YYREEE (reference sequence). The CDR3 is made up of 15 amino acids. In DNA form, the CDR3 reads TGTGCCAGCAGCCCACGCACGGGGGCGAAGAACGAGCAGTACTTC. Encoded protein: CASSPRTGAKNEQYF.

The CDR3 DNA sequence: TGCAGCGCTTTTCCCGGGACAGCCGGGACTTACAATGAGCAGTTCTTC. It is translated as CSAFPGTAGTYNEQFF. The chain joins TRBV29-1 to TRBJ2-1; the D gene is possibly TRBD1 (7 bases). The CDR3 is 16 residues long. V lost 7 bases to trimming and J lost 4 bases, with 23 bases between them. CDR1 and CDR2 from the germline V gene are SQVTM and ANQGSEA.

The chain's CDR3 is CASSTSSGVGDEQFF. The CDR3 nucleotides read TGCGCCAGCAGTACGTCAAGCGGGGTGGGGGATGAGCAGTTCTTC. V and J are TRBV5-1 and TRBJ2-1; 7 nucleotides line up with TRBD2. V was pared by 5 bases and J by 8 bases, with 13 bases of the junction left unmatched. CDR3 length: 15 residues. CDR1 is SGHRS, CDR2 YFSETQ, per germline. Variable domain in full (rest from reference TRBV5-1 and TRBJ2-1): KAGVTQTPRYLIKTRGQQVTLSCSPISGHRSVSWYQQTPGQGLQFLFEYFSETQRNKGNFPGRFSGRQFSNSRSEMNVSTLELGDSALYLCASSTSSGVGDEQFFGPGTRLTVL.

The rearrangement links TRBV4-3 to TRBJ2-7; D may be TRBD2 (5 bases). CDR3 length: 16 amino acids. The V end was cut by 4 bases, the J end by 3 bases, with 19 bases between. Germline CDR1 reads LGHNA; CDR2 reads YSLEER. In DNA form, the CDR3 reads TGCGCCAGCAGCCCATACTACGCCGGGGATGGCTACGAGCAGTACTTC. Protein product: CASSPYYAGDGYEQYF.

This clonotype was seen only a few times. This chain connects TRBV6-6 to TRBJ1-6, with 8 bases matching TRBD1. Looked up from germline, CDR1 is MNHNY and CDR2 is SVGAGI (reference sequence). The junction had 9 bases not matched to a gene; V was cut back by 7 bases and J by 10 bases. The CDR3 length is 14 residues. The CDR3 loop reads CASTDRGISSPLHF. The CDR3, as DNA: TGTGCCAGCACCGACAGGGGAATAAGCTCACCCCTCCACTTT.

V is TRBV11-2 and J is TRBJ2-3; 12 positions agree with TRBD2. CDR3 length: 21 residues. Unmatched junction bases numbered 14, after V lost 1 base and J lost 0 bases. CDR1 SGHAT and CDR2 FQNNGV come from the germline V gene. CDR3 nucleotides: TGTGCCAGCAGCTTAGGCCGCGCTAGCGGGGGGGCCAAGCGGAGCACAGATACGCAGTATTTT. It codes for CASSLGRASGGAKRSTDTQYF. Full variable domain (missing parts from reference TRBV11-2 and TRBJ2-3): EAGVAQSPRYKIIEKRQSVAFWCNPISGHATLYWYQQILGQGPKLLIQFQNNGVVDDSQLPKDRFSAERLKGVDSTLKIQPAKLEDSAVYLCASSLGRASGGAKRSTDTQYFGPGTRLTVL.

The chain is built from TRBV5-1 and TRBJ2-1; the D is unclear. The CDR3 is made up of 16 amino acids. Trimming stripped 0 bases from V and 5 bases from J, with 15 bases between. Germline CDR1 reads SGHRS; CDR2 reads YFSETQ. The CDR3 region has the DNA TGCGCCAGCAGCTTGGCCGTGGGCCCCCTAAACAATGAGCAGTTCTTC. It is translated as CASSLAVGPLNNEQFF.

This clonotype appeared a few times. The chain couples TRBV10-3 to TRBJ2-5; TRBD2 agrees at 8 bases. Germline assignment: CDR1 ENHRY and CDR2 SYGVKD. Germline trimming cut 3 bases from V and 6 bases from J; bases unmatched to any gene: 3. This CDR3 region has 13 residues. DNA of the CDR3: TGTGCCATCAGTGAAGCGGGGGATAAGACCCAGTACTTC. Translating gives CAISEAGDKTQYF.

The chain combines TRBV7-2 with TRBJ1-2; no clear D. This CDR3 has 15 residues. The germline V gene encodes CDR1 SGHTA and CDR2 FQGNSA. The V gene lost 4 bases and the J gene lost 2 bases, with 14 bases spanning the gap. The CDR3 sequence: CASSSGGIRNYGYTF. CDR3 nucleotides: TGTGCCAGCAGCTCAGGTGGAATCAGAAACTATGGCTACACCTTC.